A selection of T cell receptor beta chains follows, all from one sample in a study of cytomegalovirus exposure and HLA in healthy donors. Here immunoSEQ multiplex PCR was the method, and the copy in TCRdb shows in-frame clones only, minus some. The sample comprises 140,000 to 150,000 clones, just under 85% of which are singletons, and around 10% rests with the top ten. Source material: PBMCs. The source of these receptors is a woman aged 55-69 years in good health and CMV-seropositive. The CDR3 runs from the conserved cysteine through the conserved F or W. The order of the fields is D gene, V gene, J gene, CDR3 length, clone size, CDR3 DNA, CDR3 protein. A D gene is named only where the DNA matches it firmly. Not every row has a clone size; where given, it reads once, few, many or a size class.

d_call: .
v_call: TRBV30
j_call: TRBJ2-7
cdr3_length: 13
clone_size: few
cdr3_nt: TGTGCCTGGAGTGGAGATTCCACCTTGGAGCAGTACTTC
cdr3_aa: CAWSGDSTLEQYF

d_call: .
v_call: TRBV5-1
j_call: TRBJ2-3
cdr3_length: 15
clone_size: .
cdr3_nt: TGCGCCAGCAGCTTGCAGGGCCTAAACACAGATACGCAGTATTTT
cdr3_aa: CASSLQGLNTDTQYF

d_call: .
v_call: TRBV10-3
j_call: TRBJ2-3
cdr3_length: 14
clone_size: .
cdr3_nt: TGTGCCATCAGTGCTGAGGGCGTGGGGGATACGCAGTATTTT
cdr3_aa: CAISAEGVGDTQYF

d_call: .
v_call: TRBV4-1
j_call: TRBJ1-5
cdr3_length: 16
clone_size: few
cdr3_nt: TGCGCCAGCAGCCAAGATTCGGAGTATAGCAATCAGCCCCAGCATTTT
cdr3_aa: CASSQDSEYSNQPQHF

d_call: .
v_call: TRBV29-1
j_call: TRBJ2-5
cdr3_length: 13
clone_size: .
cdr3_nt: TGCAGCGTTGAATCGACAGGGAGGGAGACCCAGTACTTC
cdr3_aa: CSVESTGRETQYF

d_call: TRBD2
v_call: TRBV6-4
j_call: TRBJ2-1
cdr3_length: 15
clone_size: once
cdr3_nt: TGTGCCAGCAGCGCCGAGACTAGCCCCTACAATGAGCAGTTCTTC
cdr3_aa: CASSAETSPYNEQFF

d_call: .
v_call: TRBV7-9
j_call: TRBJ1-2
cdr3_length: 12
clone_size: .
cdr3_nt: TGTTCCAGCAGCTTTGACAGTCAGGGCTACACCTTC
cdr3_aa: CSSSFDSQGYTF

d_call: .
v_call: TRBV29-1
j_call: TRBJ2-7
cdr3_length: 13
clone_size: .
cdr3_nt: TGCAGCGTTGGACTTCTGAGCTCCTACGAGCAGTACTTC
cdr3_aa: CSVGLLSSYEQYF

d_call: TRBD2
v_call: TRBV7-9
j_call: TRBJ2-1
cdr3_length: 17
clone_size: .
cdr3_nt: TGTGCCAGCAGCTCCCAAGGACTTGCGGGAGGCACCAATGAGCAGTTCTTC
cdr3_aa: CASSSQGLAGGTNEQFF

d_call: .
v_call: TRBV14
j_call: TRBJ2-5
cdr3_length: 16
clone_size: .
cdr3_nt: TGTGCCAGCAGCCAAGATCCCTACCGTGGCCAAGAGACCCAGTACTTC
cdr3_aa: CASSQDPYRGQETQYF

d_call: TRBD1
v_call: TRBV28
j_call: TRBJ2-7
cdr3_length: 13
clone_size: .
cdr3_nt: TGTGCCAGCACCTCGACAGGGGACTACGAGCAGTACTTC
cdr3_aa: CASTSTGDYEQYF

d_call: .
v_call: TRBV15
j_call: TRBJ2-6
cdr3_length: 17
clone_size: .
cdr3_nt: TGTGCCACCAGCAGAGGCTCCTCTGGGCCGCGGGCCAACGTCCTGACTTTC
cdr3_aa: CATSRGSSGPRANVLTF

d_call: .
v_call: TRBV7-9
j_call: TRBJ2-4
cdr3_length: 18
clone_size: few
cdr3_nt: TGTGCCAGCAGCAAACCCCTACAGGGCACGGTTGGCAAAAACATTCAGTACTTC
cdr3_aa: CASSKPLQGTVGKNIQYF

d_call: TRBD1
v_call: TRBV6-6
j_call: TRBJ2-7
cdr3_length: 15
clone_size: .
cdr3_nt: TGTGCCAGCAAGGTACCGGGACAGAGCTCCTACGAGCAGTACTTC
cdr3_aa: CASKVPGQSSYEQYF

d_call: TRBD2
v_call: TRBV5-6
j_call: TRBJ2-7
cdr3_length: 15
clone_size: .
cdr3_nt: TGTGCCAGCAGCTTGATTCCGGGAGGGGCCTACGAGCAGTACTTC
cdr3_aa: CASSLIPGGAYEQYF

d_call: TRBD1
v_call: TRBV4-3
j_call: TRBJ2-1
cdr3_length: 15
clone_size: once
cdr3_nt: TGCGCCAGCAGCCGTCTCACAGGGGGCATAAATGAGCAGTTCTTC
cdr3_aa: CASSRLTGGINEQFF

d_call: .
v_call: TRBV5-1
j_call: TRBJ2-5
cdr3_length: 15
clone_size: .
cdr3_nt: TGCGCCAGCAGCTTGGCCGAGACAAAGGGGGAGACCCAGTACTTC
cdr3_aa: CASSLAETKGETQYF

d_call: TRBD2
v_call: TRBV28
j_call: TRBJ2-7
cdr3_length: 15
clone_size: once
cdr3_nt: TGTGCCAGCAGCGACCGGACTAGCGGGAACTACGAGCAGTACTTC
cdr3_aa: CASSDRTSGNYEQYF

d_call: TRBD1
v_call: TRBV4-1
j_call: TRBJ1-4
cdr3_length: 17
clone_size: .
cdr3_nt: TGCGCCAGCAGCCAAGGACCCGGGGGACAGGGGTATGAAAAACTGTTTTTT
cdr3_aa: CASSQGPGGQGYEKLFF

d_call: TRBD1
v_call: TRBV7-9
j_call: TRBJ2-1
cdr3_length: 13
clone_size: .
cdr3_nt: TGTGCCAGCAGCTTCTACAGGGGGAATGAGCAGTTCTTC
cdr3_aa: CASSFYRGNEQFF

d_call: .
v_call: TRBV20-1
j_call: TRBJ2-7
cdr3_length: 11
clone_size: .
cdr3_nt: TGCAGTGCTGCCCGGACAGCTGAGCAGTACTTC
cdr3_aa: CSAARTAEQYF

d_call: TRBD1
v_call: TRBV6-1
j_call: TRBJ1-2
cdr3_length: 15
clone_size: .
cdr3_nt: TGTGCCAGCAGAGATACAGGGGCCTATTCGTATGGCTACACCTTC
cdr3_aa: CASRDTGAYSYGYTF

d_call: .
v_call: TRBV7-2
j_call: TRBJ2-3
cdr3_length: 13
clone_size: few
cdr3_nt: TGTGCCAGCAGCCCAGGGTGGGCAGATACGCAGTATTTT
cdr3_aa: CASSPGWADTQYF

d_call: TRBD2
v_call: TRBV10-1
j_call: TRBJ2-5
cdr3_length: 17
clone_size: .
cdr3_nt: TGCGCCAGCATTCACACGCCTCTAGCGGGAGGGCCCGAGACCCAGTACTTC
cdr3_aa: CASIHTPLAGGPETQYF

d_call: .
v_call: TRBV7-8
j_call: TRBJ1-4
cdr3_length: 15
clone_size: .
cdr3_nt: TGTGCCAGCAGCCGCCGATTAGATCTTAATGAAAAACTGTTTTTT
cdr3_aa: CASSRRLDLNEKLFF

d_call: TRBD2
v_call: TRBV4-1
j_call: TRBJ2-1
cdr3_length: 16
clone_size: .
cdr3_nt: TGCGCCAGCAGCCAAGATCCCTCGGGAGGATCAGATGAGCAGTTCTTC
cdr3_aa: CASSQDPSGGSDEQFF

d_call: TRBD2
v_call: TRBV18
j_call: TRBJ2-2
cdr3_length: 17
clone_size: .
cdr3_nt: TGTGCCAGCTCACCATCTACCCCTAGCGGGTCTACCGGGGAGCTGTTTTTT
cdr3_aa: CASSPSTPSGSTGELFF

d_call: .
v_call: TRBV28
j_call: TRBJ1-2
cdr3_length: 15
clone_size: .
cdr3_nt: TGTGCCAGCAGTTCGTTTGGCGAAGGGGCTCGTGGCTACACCTTC
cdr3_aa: CASSSFGEGARGYTF

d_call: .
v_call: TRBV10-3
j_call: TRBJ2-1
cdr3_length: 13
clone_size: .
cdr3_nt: TGTGCCATCAGTGAGGCGACTTTCAATGAGCAGTTCTTC
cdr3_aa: CAISEATFNEQFF

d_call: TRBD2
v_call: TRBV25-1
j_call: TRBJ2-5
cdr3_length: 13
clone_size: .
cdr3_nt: TGTGCCAGCAGTGAATCCGGGGGGACGACCCAGTACTTC
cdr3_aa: CASSESGGTTQYF

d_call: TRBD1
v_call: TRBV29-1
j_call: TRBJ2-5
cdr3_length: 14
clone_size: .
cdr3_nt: TGCAGCGGGCGACAGGGGGGAGTGAGGGAGACCCAGTACTTC
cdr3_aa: CSGRQGGVRETQYF

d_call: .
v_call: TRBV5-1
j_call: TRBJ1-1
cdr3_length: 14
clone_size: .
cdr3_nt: TGCGCCAGCAGCTTCTCGCAAGGCGGAACTGAAGCTTTCTTT
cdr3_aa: CASSFSQGGTEAFF

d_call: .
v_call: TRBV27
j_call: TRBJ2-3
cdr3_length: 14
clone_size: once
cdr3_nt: TGTGCCAGCAGTCCGGACAGAAGCACAGATACGCAGTATTTT
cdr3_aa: CASSPDRSTDTQYF

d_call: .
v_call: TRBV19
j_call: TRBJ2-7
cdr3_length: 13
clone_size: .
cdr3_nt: TGTGCCAGTAGTATTCAGGCAGAGTACGAGCAGTACTTC
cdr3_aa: CASSIQAEYEQYF

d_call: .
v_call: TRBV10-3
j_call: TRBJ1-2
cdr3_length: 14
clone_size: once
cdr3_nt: TGTGCCATCAGTGAAACCGGACAGAACTATGGCTACACCTTC
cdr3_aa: CAISETGQNYGYTF

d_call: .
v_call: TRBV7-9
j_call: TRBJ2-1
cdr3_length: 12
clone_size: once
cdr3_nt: TGTTCCAGCACCCTGGACAGTTATGAGCAGTTCTTC
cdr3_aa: CSSTLDSYEQFF

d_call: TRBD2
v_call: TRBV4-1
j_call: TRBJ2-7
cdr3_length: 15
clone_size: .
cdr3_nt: TGCGCCAGCAGCCCCCGACTAGCGGGGCCCTACGAGCAGTACTTC
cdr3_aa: CASSPRLAGPYEQYF

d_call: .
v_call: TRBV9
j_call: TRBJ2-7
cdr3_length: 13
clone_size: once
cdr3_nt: TGTGCCAGCAGCGTAACCCCCTCGGTCGAGCAGTACTTC
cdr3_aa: CASSVTPSVEQYF

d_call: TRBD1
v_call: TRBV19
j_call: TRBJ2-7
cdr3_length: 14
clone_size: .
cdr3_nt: TGTGCCACCCAGGACAGGGTCAGCTCCTACGAGCAGTACTTC
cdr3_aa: CATQDRVSSYEQYF

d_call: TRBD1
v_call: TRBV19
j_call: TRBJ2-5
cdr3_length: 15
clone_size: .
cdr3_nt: TGTGCCAGTAGTAGGGGGACAGACCTCCAAGAGACCCAGTACTTC
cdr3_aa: CASSRGTDLQETQYF

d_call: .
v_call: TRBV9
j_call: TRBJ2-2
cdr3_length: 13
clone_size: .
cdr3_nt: TGTGCCAGCAGCCCCCGACAACCCGGGGAGCTGTTTTTT
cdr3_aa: CASSPRQPGELFF

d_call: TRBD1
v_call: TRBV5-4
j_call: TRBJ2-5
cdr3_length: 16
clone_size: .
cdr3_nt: TGTGCCAGCAGCTCAGAGGGACAGGGGATGGAAGAGACCCAGTACTTC
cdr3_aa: CASSSEGQGMEETQYF

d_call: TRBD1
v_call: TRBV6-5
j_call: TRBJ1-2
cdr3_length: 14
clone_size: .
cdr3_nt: TGTGCCAGCAGCCGGGACAGGGGGACCTATGGCTACACCTTC
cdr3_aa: CASSRDRGTYGYTF

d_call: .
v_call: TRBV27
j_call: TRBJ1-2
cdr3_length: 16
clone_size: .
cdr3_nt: TGTGCCAGCTTCGGGGGGGTGCCTCCCCAGAATTATGGCTACACCTTC
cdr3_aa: CASFGGVPPQNYGYTF

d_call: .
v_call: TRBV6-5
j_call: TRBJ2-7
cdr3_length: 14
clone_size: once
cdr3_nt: TGTGCCAGCAGAACAGGGAGGGGAAGAGACGAGCAGTACTTC
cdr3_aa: CASRTGRGRDEQYF

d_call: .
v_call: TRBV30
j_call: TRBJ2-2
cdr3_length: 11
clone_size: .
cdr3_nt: TGTGCCTGGGGCAACACCGGGGAGCTGTTTTTT
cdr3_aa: CAWGNTGELFF

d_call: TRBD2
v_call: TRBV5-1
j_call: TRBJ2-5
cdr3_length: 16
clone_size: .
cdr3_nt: TGCGCCAGCAGCTCGTGGACTAGCGGGACGGAAGAGACCCAGTACTTC
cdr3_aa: CASSSWTSGTEETQYF

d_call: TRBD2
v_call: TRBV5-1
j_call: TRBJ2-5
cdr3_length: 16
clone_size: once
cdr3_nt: TGCGCCAGCAGCTTTGCGGCCAGCGGGAGTTTTGAGACCCAGTACTTC
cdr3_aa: CASSFAASGSFETQYF

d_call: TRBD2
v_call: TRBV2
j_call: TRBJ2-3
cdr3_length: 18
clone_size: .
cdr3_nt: TGTGCCAGCAGTGAAGCCCCCCCCAAGCGGGGGGCCTCAGATACGCAGTATTTT
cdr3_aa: CASSEAPPKRGASDTQYF

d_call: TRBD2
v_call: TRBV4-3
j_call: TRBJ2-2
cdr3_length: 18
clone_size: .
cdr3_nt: TGCGCCAGCAGCCAAGATCGGGGGAGGGCGGGATACACCGGGGAGCTGTTTTTT
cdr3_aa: CASSQDRGRAGYTGELFF

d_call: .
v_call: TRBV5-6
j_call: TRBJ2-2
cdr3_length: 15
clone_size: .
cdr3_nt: TGTGCCAGCAGCTTCGGCCTTCCGGCGGCCGGGGAGCTGTTTTTT
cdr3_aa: CASSFGLPAAGELFF

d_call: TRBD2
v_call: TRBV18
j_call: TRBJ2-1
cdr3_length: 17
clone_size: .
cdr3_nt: TGTGCCAGCTCACCATTGGGGGGGTCCCTTTCTGAGGATGAGCAGTTCTTC
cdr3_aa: CASSPLGGSLSEDEQFF

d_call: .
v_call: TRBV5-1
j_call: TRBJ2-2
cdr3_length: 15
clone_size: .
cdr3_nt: TGCGCCAGCACCCACGGGGTGTCGAACACCGGGGAGCTGTTTTTT
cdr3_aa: CASTHGVSNTGELFF

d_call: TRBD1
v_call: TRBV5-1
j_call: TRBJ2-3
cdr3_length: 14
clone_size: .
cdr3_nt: TGCGCCAGCACCTTGGGACAGGGCACAGATACGCAGTATTTT
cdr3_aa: CASTLGQGTDTQYF

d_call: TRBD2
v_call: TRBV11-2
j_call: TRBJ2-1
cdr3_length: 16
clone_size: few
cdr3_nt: TGTGCCAGCAGCTTAGACTTAGCGGGAGGGGGACTTGAGCAGTTCTTC
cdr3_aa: CASSLDLAGGGLEQFF